This T cell receptor (beta chain) appears in the sequencing data of a study of metastatic and nonmetastatic thyroid tumors. At the level of the study: Repertoires from blood and tumor or nodule tissue of malignant and benign thyroid patients were compared.

All patients were treatment-naive before thyroid surgery. This clone has at least ten counts. Its antigen is still unknown. Per the authors' pipeline: In papillary thyroid cancer, a distant-metastasis classifier was built using CDR3 differences across clinicopathological groups. Via MiXCR, TCRdb re-called the PCR reads. TCRdb's processing, not the authors' own work, is the source of the V and J calls. The table records 30,000 to 35,000 clones, less than 30% of them present only once. Germline V gene data show CDR1 as DFQATT and CDR2 as SNEGSKA (reference sequence). Trimming pared 5 bases from V and 1 base from J, leaving 11 bases between. The CDR3 length is 13 residues. Study results and limitations: Across blood and tumor, TCR beta diversity in malignant thyroid tumors was reportedly significantly higher than in benign nodules.

The chain links TRBV20-1 to TRBJ1-1, with a tentative D call TRBD1 (5 bases). The sample consisted of blood. The TCR was taken from a female donor with papillary thyroid cancer or a benign thyroid nodule (not recorded which). Some clones in this sample may be carry-over from other donors' samples. For the CDR3, the DNA is TGCAGTGCTCGTGCCGACAGGAACACTGAAGCTTTCTTT. It codes for CSARADRNTEAFF.